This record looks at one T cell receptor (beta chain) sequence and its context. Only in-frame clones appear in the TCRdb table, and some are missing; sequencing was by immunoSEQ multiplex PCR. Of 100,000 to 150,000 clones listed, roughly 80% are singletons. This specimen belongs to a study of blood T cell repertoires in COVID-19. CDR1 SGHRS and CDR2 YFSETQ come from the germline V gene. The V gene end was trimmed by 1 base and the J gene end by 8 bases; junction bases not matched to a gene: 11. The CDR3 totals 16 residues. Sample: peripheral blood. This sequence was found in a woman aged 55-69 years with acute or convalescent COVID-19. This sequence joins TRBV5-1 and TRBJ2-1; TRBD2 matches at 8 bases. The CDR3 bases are TGCGCCAGCAGCTTGCTCGGGGGGGATCCGGTTGATGAGCAGTTCTTC. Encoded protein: CASSLLGGDPVDEQFF. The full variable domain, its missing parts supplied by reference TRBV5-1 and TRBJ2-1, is KAGVTQTPRYLIKTRGQQVTLSCSPISGHRSVSWYQQTPGQGLQFLFEYFSETQRNKGNFPGRFSGRQFSNSRSEMNVSTLELGDSALYLCASSLLGGDPVDEQFFGPGTRLTVL.